Below are 8 T cell receptor beta chains sequenced from a single sample in a study of cytomegalovirus exposure and HLA in healthy donors. Amplification used 60 Vbeta primers and 13 Jbeta primers. Libraries were prepared by immunoSEQ multiplex PCR; TCRdb keeps only in-frame clonotypes and omits some of them. This table has roughly 250,000 clones, 84% appearing once. Sample: PBMCs. These receptors originate from a woman in her forties in good health and CMV-seropositive.

The chain recombines TRBV7-8 with TRBJ2-1; 14 nucleotides agree with TRBD2. Germline CDR1 SGHVS, CDR2 FQNEAQ. With 1 base clipped from V and 9 bases from J, the junction kept 5 bases outside the gene matches. The CDR3 runs to 16 residues. The CDR3 nucleotides read TGTGCCAGCAGCTTAGACGGGACTAGCGGGAGAGGTGAGCAGTTCTTC. This translates into CASSLDGTSGRGEQFF.

Worth noting for this clone: An end of the junction does not agree with germline; a read error may underlie this. The chain recombines TRBV7-9 with TRBJ2-7; D remains ambiguous. The length of the CDR3 is 16 residues. Germline V gene data show CDR1 as SEHNR and CDR2 as FQNEAQ (reference sequence). CDR3 protein: CSSSPYPFGSSYEQYF. CDR3 nucleotides: TGTTCCAGCAGCCCGTACCCTTTTGGCAGCTCCTACGAGCAGTACTTC.

This clone was detected only once. V is TRBV9 and J is TRBJ2-7; a weak D match, TRBD1 (6 bases). V was pared by 2 bases and J by 1 base, with 10 bases between. Per germline, CDR1 SGDLS and CDR2 YYNGEE. CDR3 length: 14 residues. The CDR3 sequence is CASSVTGQSYEQYF. Written as DNA, the CDR3 is TGTGCCAGCAGCGTTACAGGGCAATCCTACGAGCAGTACTTC.

V and J are TRBV28 and TRBJ1-1; 8 nucleotides align to TRBD1. The ends lost 8 bases at V and 4 bases at J; junction bases unmatched: 6. The CDR3 is 13 amino acids. Germline CDR1 is MDHEN and CDR2 is SYDVKM. In DNA form, the CDR3 reads TGTGCCAGCCTACAGGGGGGAGGCACTGAAGCTTTCTTT. Its translation is CASLQGGGTEAFF. The full variable domain, with the rest looked up from reference TRBV28 and TRBJ1-1, is DVKVTQSSRYLVKRTGEKVFLECVQDMDHENMFWYRQDPGLGLRLIYFSYDVKMKEKGDIPEGYSVSREKKERFSLILESASTNQTSMYLCASLQGGGTEAFFGQGTRLTVV.

The chain joins TRBV28 to TRBJ1-2, with 10 bases that match TRBD1. Trimming at V came to 6 bases and at J to 8 bases, leaving 12 bases not matched to a gene. Looked up from germline, CDR1 is MDHEN and CDR2 is SYDVKM. The CDR3 loop spans 15 amino acids. The CDR3 region has the DNA TGTGCCAGCAGCGATCCGAGACAGGGGGCGTTGGGCTACACCTTC. It encodes CASSDPRQGALGYTF.

The chain recombines TRBV5-1 with TRBJ2-5; no firm D call. This CDR3 is built from 12 residues. V was shortened by 4 bases and J by 4 bases, with 8 bases between the two germline ends. Germline V gene lookup returns CDR1 SGHRS and CDR2 YFSETQ. In DNA, the CDR3 is TGCGCCAGCAGCATCTCCCTAGAGACCCAGTACTTC. It is translated as CASSISLETQYF.

This rearrangement joins TRBV29-1 to TRBJ2-7; D unclear. The germline V and J ends were trimmed by 0 bases and 0 bases, with 12 bases remaining between them. The CDR3 has 15 amino acids. Germline V lookup: CDR1 SQVTM, CDR2 ANQGSEA. The CDR3 DNA is TGCAGCGTTGAAGAATGGCAGGCGAGCTCCTACGAGCAGTACTTC. This codes for CSVEEWQASSYEQYF.

The chain links TRBV2 to TRBJ2-7; 10 nucleotides agree with TRBD1. V gave up 8 bases and J gave up 4 bases; unmatched junction bases: 5. This CDR3 is 13 amino acids long. Germline CDR1 SNHLY, CDR2 FYNNEI. The CDR3 is CASRGTGVYEQYF. The CDR3 coding sequence is TGTGCCAGCCGGGGGACAGGGGTTTACGAGCAGTACTTC. The full variable domain, completed using reference TRBV2 and TRBJ2-7, is EPEVTQTPSHQVTQMGQEVILRCVPISNHLYFYWYRQILGQKVEFLVSFYNNEISEKSEIFDDQFSVERPDGSNFTLKIRSTKLEDSAMYFCASRGTGVYEQYFGPGTRLTVT.